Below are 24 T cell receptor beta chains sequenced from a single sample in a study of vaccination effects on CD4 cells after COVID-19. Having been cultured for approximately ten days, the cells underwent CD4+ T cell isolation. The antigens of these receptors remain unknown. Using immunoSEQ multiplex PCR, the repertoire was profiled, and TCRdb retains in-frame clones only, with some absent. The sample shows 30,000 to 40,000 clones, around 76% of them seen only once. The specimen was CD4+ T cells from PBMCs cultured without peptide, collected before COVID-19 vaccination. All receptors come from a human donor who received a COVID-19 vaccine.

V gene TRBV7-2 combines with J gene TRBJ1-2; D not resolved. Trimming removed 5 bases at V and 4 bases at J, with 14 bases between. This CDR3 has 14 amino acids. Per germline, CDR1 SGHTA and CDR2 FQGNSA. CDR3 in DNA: TGTGCCAGCAGCCTTCGGGAGGACGGCTATGGCTACACCTTC. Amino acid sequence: CASSLREDGYGYTF.

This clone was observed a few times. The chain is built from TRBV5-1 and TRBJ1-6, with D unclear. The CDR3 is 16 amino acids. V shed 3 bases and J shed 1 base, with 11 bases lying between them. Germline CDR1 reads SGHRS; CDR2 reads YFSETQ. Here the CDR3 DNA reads TGCGCCAGCAGCTCTACGGGCTTATCCTATAATTCACCCCTCCACTTT. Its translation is CASSSTGLSYNSPLHF.

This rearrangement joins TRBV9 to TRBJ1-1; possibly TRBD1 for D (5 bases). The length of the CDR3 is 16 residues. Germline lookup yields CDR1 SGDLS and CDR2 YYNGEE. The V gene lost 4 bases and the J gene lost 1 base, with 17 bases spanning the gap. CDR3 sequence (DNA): TGTGCCAGCAGCCCGGGGGGGGTGGGGTGGAACACTGAAGCTTTCTTT. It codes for CASSPGGVGWNTEAFF.

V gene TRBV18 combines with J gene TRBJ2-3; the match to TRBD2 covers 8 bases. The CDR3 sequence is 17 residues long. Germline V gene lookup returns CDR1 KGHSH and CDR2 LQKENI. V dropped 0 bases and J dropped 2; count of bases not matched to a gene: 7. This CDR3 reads CASSPPGLERPTDTQYF. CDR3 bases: TGTGCCAGCTCACCACCGGGACTAGAAAGGCCCACAGATACGCAGTATTTT. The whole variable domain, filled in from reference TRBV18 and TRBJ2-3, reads NAGVMQNPRHLVRRRGQEARLRCSPMKGHSHVYWYRQLPEEGLKFMVYLQKENIIDESGMPKERFSAEFPKEGPSILRIQQVVRGDSAAYFCASSPPGLERPTDTQYFGPGTRLTVL.

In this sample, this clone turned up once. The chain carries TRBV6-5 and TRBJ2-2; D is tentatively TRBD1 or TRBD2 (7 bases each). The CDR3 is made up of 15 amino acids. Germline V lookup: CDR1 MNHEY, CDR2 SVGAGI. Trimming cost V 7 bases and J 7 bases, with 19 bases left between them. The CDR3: CASTPGGADDGELFF. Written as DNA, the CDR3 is TGTGCCAGCACCCCAGGGGGGGCGGATGACGGGGAGCTGTTTTTT.

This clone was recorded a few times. This CDR3 is CASSRAAHGYTF. CDR3 coding DNA: TGTGCCAGCAGTCGGGCAGCCCATGGCTACACCTTC. This chain connects TRBV28 to TRBJ1-2; no clear D. Trimming left V 5 bases short and J 6 bases short, with 10 bases between. The CDR3 consists of 12 residues. Per the germline V gene, CDR1 is MDHEN and CDR2 is SYDVKM.

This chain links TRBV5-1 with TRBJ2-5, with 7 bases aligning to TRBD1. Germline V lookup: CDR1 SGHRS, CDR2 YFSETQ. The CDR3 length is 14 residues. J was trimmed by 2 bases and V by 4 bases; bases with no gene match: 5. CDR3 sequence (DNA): TGCGCCAGCAGCAGGGACAGAGGACAAGAGACCCAGTACTTC. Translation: CASSRDRGQETQYF.

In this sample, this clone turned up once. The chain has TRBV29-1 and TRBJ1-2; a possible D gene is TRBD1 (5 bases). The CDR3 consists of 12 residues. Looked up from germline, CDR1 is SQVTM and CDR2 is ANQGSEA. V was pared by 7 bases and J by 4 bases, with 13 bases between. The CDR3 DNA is TGCAGCGCCACGGACACAGCCTATGGCTACACCTTC. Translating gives CSATDTAYGYTF.

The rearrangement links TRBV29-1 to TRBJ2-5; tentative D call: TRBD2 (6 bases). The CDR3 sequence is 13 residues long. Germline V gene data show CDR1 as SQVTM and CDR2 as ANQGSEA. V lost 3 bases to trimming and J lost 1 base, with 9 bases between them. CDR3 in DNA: TGCAGCGTTGACCGGGACTTCCAAGAGACCCAGTACTTC. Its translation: CSVDRDFQETQYF.

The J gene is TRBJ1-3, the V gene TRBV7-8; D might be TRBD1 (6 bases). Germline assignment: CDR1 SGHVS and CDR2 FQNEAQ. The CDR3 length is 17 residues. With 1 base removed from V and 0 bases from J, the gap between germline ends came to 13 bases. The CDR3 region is CASSLGRDTSSGNTIYF. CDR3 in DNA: TGTGCCAGCAGCTTAGGAAGGGACACCAGCTCTGGAAACACCATATATTTT.

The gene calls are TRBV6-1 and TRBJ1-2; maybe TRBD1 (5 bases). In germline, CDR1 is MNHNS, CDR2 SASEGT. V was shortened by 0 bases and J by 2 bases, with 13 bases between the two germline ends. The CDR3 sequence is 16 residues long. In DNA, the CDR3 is TGTGCCAGCAGTGAAGCGCTCGGGTCAGGGAACTATGGCTACACCTTC. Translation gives CASSEALGSGNYGYTF.

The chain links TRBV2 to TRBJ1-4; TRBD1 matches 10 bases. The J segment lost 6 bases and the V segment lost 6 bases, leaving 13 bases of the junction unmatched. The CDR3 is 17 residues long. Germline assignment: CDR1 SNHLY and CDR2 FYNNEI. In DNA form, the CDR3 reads TGTGCCAGCAGCGGTCCTCCGGGACAGGGGCGCGATGAAAAACTGTTTTTT. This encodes CASSGPPGQGRDEKLFF.

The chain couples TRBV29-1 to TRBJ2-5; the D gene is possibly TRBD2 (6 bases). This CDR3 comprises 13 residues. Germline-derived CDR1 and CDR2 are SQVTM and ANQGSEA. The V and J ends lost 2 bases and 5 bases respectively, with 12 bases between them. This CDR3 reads CSVERGMRETQYF. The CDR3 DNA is TGCAGCGTTGAACGGGGGATGCGGGAGACCCAGTACTTC.

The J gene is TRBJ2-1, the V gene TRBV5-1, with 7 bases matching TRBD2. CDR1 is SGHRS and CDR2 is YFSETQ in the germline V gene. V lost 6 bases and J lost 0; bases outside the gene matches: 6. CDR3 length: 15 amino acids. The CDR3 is CASNMGGSSYNEQFF. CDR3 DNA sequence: TGCGCCAGCAACATGGGAGGGAGCTCCTACAATGAGCAGTTCTTC.

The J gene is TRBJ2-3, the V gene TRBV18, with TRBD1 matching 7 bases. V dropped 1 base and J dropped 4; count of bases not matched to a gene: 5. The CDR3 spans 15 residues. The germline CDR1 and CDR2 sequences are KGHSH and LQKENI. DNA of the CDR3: TGTGCCAGCTCACCACAGGGGGCAGCGGCAGATACGCAGTATTTT. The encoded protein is CASSPQGAAADTQYF.

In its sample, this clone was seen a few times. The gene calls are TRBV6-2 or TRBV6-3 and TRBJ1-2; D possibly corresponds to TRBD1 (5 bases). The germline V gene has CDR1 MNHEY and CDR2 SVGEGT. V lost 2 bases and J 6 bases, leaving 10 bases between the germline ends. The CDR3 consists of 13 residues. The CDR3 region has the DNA TGTGCCAGCAGTTACCGGGACGACAATGGCTACACCTTC. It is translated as CASSYRDDNGYTF.

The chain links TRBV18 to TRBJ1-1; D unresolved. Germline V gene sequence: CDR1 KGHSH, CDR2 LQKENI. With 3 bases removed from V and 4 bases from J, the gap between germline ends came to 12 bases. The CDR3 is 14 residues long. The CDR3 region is CASSPWEESTEAFF. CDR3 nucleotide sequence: TGTGCCAGCTCACCCTGGGAGGAAAGCACTGAAGCTTTCTTT.

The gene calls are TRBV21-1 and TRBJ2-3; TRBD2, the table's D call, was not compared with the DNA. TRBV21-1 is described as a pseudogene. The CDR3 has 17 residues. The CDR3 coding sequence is TGTGCCAGCAGCCCCTTTAGGGGGGGGCTACACACAGATACGCAGTATTTT. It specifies CASSPFRGGLHTDTQYF.

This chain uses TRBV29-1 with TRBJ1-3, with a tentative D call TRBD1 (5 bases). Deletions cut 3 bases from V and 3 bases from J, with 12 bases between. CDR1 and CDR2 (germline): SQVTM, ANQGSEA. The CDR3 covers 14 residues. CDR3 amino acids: CSVDIGVGGNTIYF. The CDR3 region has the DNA TGCAGCGTTGATATAGGGGTTGGTGGAAACACCATATATTTT. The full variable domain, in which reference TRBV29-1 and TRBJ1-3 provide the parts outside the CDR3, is SAVISQKPSRDICQRGTSLTIQCQVDSQVTMMFWYRQQPGQSLTLIATANQGSEATYESGFVIDKFPISRPNLTFSTLTVSNMSPEDSSIYLCSVDIGVGGNTIYFGEGSWLTVV.

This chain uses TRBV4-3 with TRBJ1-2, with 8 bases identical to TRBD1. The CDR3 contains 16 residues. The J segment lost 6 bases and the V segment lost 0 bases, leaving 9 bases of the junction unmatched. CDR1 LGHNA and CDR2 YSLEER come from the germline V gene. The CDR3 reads CASSQDLNMGQDGYTF. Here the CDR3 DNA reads TGCGCCAGCAGCCAAGATCTTAATATGGGACAGGATGGCTACACCTTC.

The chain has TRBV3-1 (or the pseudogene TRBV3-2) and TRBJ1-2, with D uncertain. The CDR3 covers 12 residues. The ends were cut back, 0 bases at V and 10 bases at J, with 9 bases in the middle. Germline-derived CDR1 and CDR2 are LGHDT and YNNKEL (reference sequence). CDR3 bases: TGTGCCAGCAGCCAAGAGAACAGACTCTACACCTTC. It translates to CASSQENRLYTF.

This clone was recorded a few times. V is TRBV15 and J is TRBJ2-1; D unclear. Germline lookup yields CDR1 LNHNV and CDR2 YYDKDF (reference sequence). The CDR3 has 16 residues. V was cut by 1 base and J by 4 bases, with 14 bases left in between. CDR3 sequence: CATSRGSVKRYNEQFF. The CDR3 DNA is TGTGCCACCAGCAGAGGATCCGTAAAAAGGTACAATGAGCAGTTCTTC.

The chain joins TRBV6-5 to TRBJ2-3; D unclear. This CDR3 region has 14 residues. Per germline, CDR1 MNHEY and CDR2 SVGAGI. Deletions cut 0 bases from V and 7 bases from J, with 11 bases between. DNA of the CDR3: TGTGCCAGCAGTTACTCGGGTAGACCAAATACGCAGTATTTT. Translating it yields CASSYSGRPNTQYF.

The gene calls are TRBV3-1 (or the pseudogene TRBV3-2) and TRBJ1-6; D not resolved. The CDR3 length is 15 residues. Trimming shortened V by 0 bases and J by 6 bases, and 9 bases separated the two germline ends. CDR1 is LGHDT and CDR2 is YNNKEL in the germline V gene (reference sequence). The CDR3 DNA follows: TGTGCCAGCAGCCAAGAGAGCGGACGTAATTCACCCCTCCACTTT. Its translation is CASSQESGRNSPLHF.